These T cell receptor beta chains were read from a single sample in a study of shared clonotypes between healthy human individuals. Clones were sequenced by immunoSEQ multiplex PCR, and TCRdb holds only the in-frame ones, with some missing. The table includes roughly 500,000 clones, around 80% detected once. Material for sequencing was PBMCs. These receptors were obtained from a woman aged 40 to 50 in good health. Some clones in this sample may be carry-over from other donors' samples. CDR3s include the opening cysteine and the closing phenylalanine or tryptophan. Each record gives: D gene, clone size, V gene, J gene, CDR3 DNA, CDR3 protein. A D gene is named only where the DNA matches it firmly. Clone size is shown for a subset of rows, as once, few, many or a class of expanded clone.

TRBD2	-	TRBV30	TRBJ2-2	TGTGCCTGGAGTGGACTAGCGGGAGGCGAGAACACCGGGGAGCTGTTTTTT	CAWSGLAGGENTGELFF
TRBD1	many	TRBV15	TRBJ2-7	TGTGCCACCAGCAGAGATAATCAGGGGGCAGACGAGCAGTACTTC	CATSRDNQGADEQYF
-	-	TRBV28	TRBJ1-2	TGTGCCAGCAGGACCGGGCCAGCCTATGGCTACACCTTC	CASRTGPAYGYTF
-	-	TRBV30	TRBJ1-4	TGTGCCTGGAGTACAGAGGGGTCGAATGAAAAACTGTTTTTT	CAWSTEGSNEKLFF
TRBD2	once	TRBV10-2	TRBJ2-2	TGCGCCAGCAGTGGATGGGGACTAGCGGGCACCGGGGAGCTGTTTTTT	CASSGWGLAGTGELFF
-	-	TRBV27	TRBJ2-1	TGTGCCAGCAAATTCGTGGGAGAGACCTACAATGAGCAGTTCTTC	CASKFVGETYNEQFF
-	-	TRBV7-9	TRBJ2-3	TGTGCCAGCAGCTTACGGGGTGCAGATACGCAGTATTTT	CASSLRGADTQYF
-	-	TRBV10-2	TRBJ2-7	TGCGCCAGCAGTAAACCCAACTACCGCGAGCAGTACTTC	CASSKPNYREQYF
-	-	TRBV6-1	TRBJ1-5	TGTGCCAGCAGTGAATCATGGGGTCAGCCCCAGCATTTT	CASSESWGQPQHF
TRBD2	-	TRBV28	TRBJ2-3	TGTGCCAGCAGTTCTTACCTAGCGGGAGTTGCGGATACGCAGTATTTT	CASSSYLAGVADTQYF
-	-	TRBV5-1	TRBJ2-1	TGCGCCAGCAGCTTGAGGGGTTATGAGCAGTTCTTC	CASSLRGYEQFF
TRBD2	-	TRBV9	TRBJ2-3	TGTGCCAGCAGCGTATTAGCGGGGCCCACAGATACGCAGTATTTT	CASSVLAGPTDTQYF
TRBD2	-	TRBV5-1	TRBJ2-7	TGCGCCAGCAGCTTTGAGGGGACTAGCGGGAGTAGGTACGAGCAGTACTTC	CASSFEGTSGSRYEQYF
-	-	TRBV28	TRBJ2-6	TGTGCCAGCAGTCCCCCTGGTGGCTCTGGGGCCAACGTCCTGACTTTC	CASSPPGGSGANVLTF
-	-	TRBV4-2	TRBJ2-5	TGTGCCAGCAGCCAAGGTGTGGTAGCGGAGCAAGAGACCCAGCACTTC	CASSQGVVAEQETQHF
-	-	TRBV27	TRBJ1-1	TGTGCCAGCAGTTTAGGACGTAGCACTGAAGCTTTCTTT	CASSLGRSTEAFF
TRBD2	-	TRBV5-1	TRBJ2-1	TGCGCCAGCAGCTTGGGGACTAGCGAATACAATGAGCAGTTCTTC	CASSLGTSEYNEQFF
TRBD1	few	TRBV19	TRBJ1-1	TGTGCCAGTAGTATCAACAGGGGGAACACTGAAGCTTTCTTT	CASSINRGNTEAFF
-	-	TRBV29-1	TRBJ2-5	TGCAGCTCCGGCGGGGGTGTCGCAGGGGGCGGCCAGTTGGAGACCCAGTACTTC	CSSGGGVAGGGQLETQYF
-	once	TRBV21-1	TRBJ2-5	TGTGCCAGCAGCAAACCGCTTGCCGCGGAGGGGCCTCCCAGCGGGAGGGCGGAGCAAGAGACCCAGTACTTC	CASSKPLAAEGPPSGRAEQETQYF
-	-	TRBV4-2	TRBJ2-7	TGTGCCAGCAGCCAAGATTCAGGGTTGTTCGAGCAGTACTTC	CASSQDSGLFEQYF
-	-	TRBV28	TRBJ2-3	TGTGCCAGCAGTCCCCTGGACCTAGCGAACCTGGATACGCAGTATTTT	CASSPLDLANLDTQYF
TRBD1	-	TRBV5-1	TRBJ2-7	TGCGCCAGCAGCTTGGCTTTCGGGACAGGGGCAGGAGAGCAGTACTTC	CASSLAFGTGAGEQYF
-	-	TRBV10-3	TRBJ1-1	TGTGCCATCAGTGATGGCAGGGGGAACACTGAAGCTTTCTTT	CAISDGRGNTEAFF
-	-	TRBV19	TRBJ1-4	TGTGCCAGTAGTATCGTGATTTGGAAGGGGCTGGGAGAAAAACTGTTTTTT	CASSIVIWKGLGEKLFF
-	-	TRBV30	TRBJ2-5	TGTGCCTGGAGTGGGACTCCCGTAGGGGAGACCCAGTACTTC	CAWSGTPVGETQYF
TRBD1	-	TRBV27	TRBJ1-2	TGTGCCAGCTCCCAGTCGGGACAGGGCTATGGCTACACCTTC	CASSQSGQGYGYTF
-	few	TRBV5-6	TRBJ1-2	TGTGCCAGCAGCTTGGCCCGGCAGTCATATGGCTACACCTTC	CASSLARQSYGYTF
TRBD1	-	TRBV19	TRBJ2-1	TGTGCCAGTAGTCCAGGGGGTTACAATGAGCAGTTCTTC	CASSPGGYNEQFF
-	-	TRBV15	TRBJ2-2	TGTGCCACCAGCAGGGACAAAAACACCGGGGAGCTGTTTTTT	CATSRDKNTGELFF
TRBD2	-	TRBV6-6	TRBJ2-1	TGTGCCAGCAGCTACGTGGGACTAGCGGGGCCCAATGAGCAGTTCTTC	CASSYVGLAGPNEQFF
-	-	TRBV28	TRBJ1-6	TGTGCCAGCAGTGGTGGACAGAGTAATTCACCCCTCCACTTT	CASSGGQSNSPLHF
-	few	TRBV11-2	TRBJ2-1	TGTGCCAGCAGCTTCGAGCGGGTCTCCTACAATGAGCAGTTCTTC	CASSFERVSYNEQFF
TRBD1	few	TRBV6-6	TRBJ1-2	TGTGCCAGCAGGTCCGACAGGGGCTACTATGGCTACACCTTC	CASRSDRGYYGYTF
-	many	TRBV2	TRBJ2-2	TGTGCCAGCAGCGCTGTTGGTCTACCGGACGGGGAGGATTGGACCGGGGAGCTGTTTTTT	CASSAVGLPDGEDWTGELFF
TRBD2	-	TRBV15	TRBJ2-3	TGTGCCACCAGCAGAGGGGGACTAGCGGCAGCTTCCTACATACCAGATACGCAGTATTTT	CATSRGGLAAASYIPDTQYF
-	few	TRBV30	TRBJ1-1	TGTGCCTGGAGTGTCTCGAGGGGTATCACTGAAGCTTTCTTT	CAWSVSRGITEAFF
-	few	TRBV4-1	TRBJ2-5	TGCGCCAGCAGCCAAGTGGGTCTAGTTGGACAAGAGACCCAGTACTTC	CASSQVGLVGQETQYF
-	-	TRBV29-1	TRBJ2-3	TGCAGCGTTGGCGGGCAGAACACAGATACGCAGTATTTT	CSVGGQNTDTQYF
-	-	TRBV19	TRBJ2-5	TGTGCCAGTAGTATTTGGGGTGAGACCCAGTACTTC	CASSIWGETQYF